A single sample is the source of the 19 T cell receptor beta chains below, sequenced in a study of identical twins (dated by TCRdb to the mid-2010s). Library preparation used 5' RACE. Sequencing relied on an Illumina HiSeq 2000. Clones were called with MiXCR by TCRdb after fastp trimmed the public reads at Q25, and only in-frame beta chains were retained. Under each unique CDR3 protein, matching rows form one entry showing the most common genes and DNA. The sample table lists 1.5 million to 2 million distinct CDR3 sequences, around a third of them with a count of one. The ten largest clones add up to 0.25% to 0.3% of the sample. What was sequenced was cord blood. These receptors all come from a newborn girl in good health.

This clonotype was observed a few times. The V and J genes are TRBV14 and TRBJ1-1; D is unresolved. V was pared by 6 bases and J by 1 base, with 9 bases between. This CDR3 spans 13 amino acids. Germline CDR1 is SGHDN and CDR2 is FVKESK. Here the CDR3 DNA reads TGTGCCAGCAGTTGGCAGGAGAACACTGAAGCTTTCTTT. Translation: CASSWQENTEAFF.

Only a few counts were recorded for this clonotype. The chain combines TRBV7-9 with TRBJ2-7; D may be TRBD2 (5 bases). V was trimmed by 3 bases and J by 2 bases, leaving 11 bases between them. Germline V CDR1 and CDR2: SEHNR, FQNEAQ (reference sequence). The length of the CDR3 is 14 residues. CDR3 region: CASSFQSSPYEQYF. The CDR3 region has the DNA TGTGCCAGCAGCTTCCAGTCTAGCCCCTACGAGCAGTACTTC. Complete variable domain (other parts from reference TRBV7-9 and TRBJ2-7): DTGVSQNPRHKITKRGQNVTFRCDPISEHNRLYWYRQTLGQGPEFLTYFQNEAQLEKSRLLSDRFSAERPKGSFSTLEIQRTEQGDSAMYLCASSFQSSPYEQYFGPGTRLTVT.

V gene TRBV27 combines with J gene TRBJ2-1; TRBD2 aligns across 11 bases. CDR3 size: 19 residues. After removal of 5 bases from V and 2 bases from J, the junction contained 14 bases not matched to a gene. Germline values: CDR1 MNHEY, CDR2 SMNVEV (reference sequence). The CDR3 sequence: CASSPRTSGWGATYNEQFF. As DNA, the CDR3 is TGTGCCAGCAGTCCCCGGACTAGCGGGTGGGGTGCTACCTACAATGAGCAGTTCTTC.

This clonotype was recorded only once. This chain connects TRBV5-6 to TRBJ1-5, with TRBD1 identical over 12 bases. Germline V gene lookup returns CDR1 SGHDT and CDR2 YYEEEE. The CDR3 loop spans 18 amino acids. The trim removed 2 bases at V and 0 bases at J, leaving 6 bases unmatched. Here the CDR3 DNA reads TGTGCCAGCAGCTTTAACCGGGACAGGGGGCATAGCAATCAGCCCCAGCATTTT. Its translation is CASSFNRDRGHSNQPQHF.

The chain joins TRBV7-2 to TRBJ1-5, with D hard to call. Germline loops: CDR1 SGHTA, CDR2 FQGNSA. The CDR3 is 15 residues long. V gave up 6 bases and J gave up 0 bases, with 12 bases separating them. In DNA form, the CDR3 reads TGTGCCAGCAGGGACCAGGTCGTTAGCAATCAGCCCCAGCATTTT. Residues: CASRDQVVSNQPQHF.

In its sample, this clonotype was seen once. This chain uses TRBV25-1 with TRBJ1-5; 8 nucleotides line up with TRBD1. The CDR3 extends over 17 amino acids. V trimming: 2 bases; J trimming: 1 base; junction bases outside the gene matches: 7. Germline V lookup: CDR1 MGHDK, CDR2 SYGVNS. CDR3 DNA: TGTGCCAGCAGTGAAAACTCGACAGGGGCCAGCAATCAGCCCCAGCATTTT. Translation: CASSENSTGASNQPQHF.

The gene calls are TRBV5-1 and TRBJ2-3; 8 nucleotides align to TRBD2. Germline CDR1 is SGHRS and CDR2 is YFSETQ. The CDR3 is 20 amino acids. V lost 0 bases, J lost 1 base, and 16 bases stayed unmatched. For the CDR3, the DNA is TGCGCCAGCAGCTTGGATCCCCCTCACTTGCGGGAGGCCCGCACAGATACGCAGTATTTT. It codes for CASSLDPPHLREARTDTQYF.

Details on this clonotype: A much larger clone lies a single base off, so this may be a read error. The V gene is TRBV6-1, the J gene TRBJ1-6; D remains unclear. Deletions cut 3 bases from V and 0 bases from J, with 3 bases between. Germline V gene data show CDR1 as MNHNS and CDR2 as SASEGT. This CDR3 has 14 amino acids. The CDR3 region is CASSDGSYNSPLHF. The CDR3 bases are TGTGCCAGCAGTGATGGCTCCTATAATTCACCCCTCCACTTT.

The chain combines TRBV20-1 with TRBJ2-7, with D perhaps matching TRBD2 (7 bases). The CDR3 covers 14 residues. V lost 3 bases to trimming and J lost 1 base, with 13 bases between them. Germline loops: CDR1 DFQATT, CDR2 SNEGSKA (reference sequence). CDR3 sequence: CSASGAGASYEQYF. The CDR3 DNA is TGCAGTGCTAGCGGTGCGGGGGCGTCCTACGAGCAGTACTTC.

This clonotype was detected many times. This sequence joins TRBV5-1 and TRBJ2-3, with D possibly being TRBD2 (6 bases). The germline V gene has CDR1 SGHRS and CDR2 YFSETQ. The CDR3 runs 14 residues. Trimming pared 4 bases from V and 5 bases from J, leaving 14 bases between. CDR3 sequence (DNA): TGCGCCAGCAGCACCGGACTAATTGAAGATACGCAGTATTTT. This codes for CASSTGLIEDTQYF.

This clonotype has only a few counts. V gene TRBV2 combines with J gene TRBJ2-3, with 9 bases matching TRBD1. Germline V gene lookup returns CDR1 SNHLY and CDR2 FYNNEI. The V and J ends lost 4 bases and 4 bases, in that order; junction bases with no gene match: 9. The CDR3 totals 16 residues. CDR3 sequence reads: CASSVRTGAGSDTQYF. CDR3 coding DNA: TGTGCCAGCAGTGTACGGACAGGGGCGGGCTCAGATACGCAGTATTTT.

This clonotype was detected ten times or more. The chain joins TRBV6-5 to TRBJ1-6, with a tentative D call TRBD1 (5 bases). CDR1 MNHEY and CDR2 SVGAGI come from the germline V gene. The CDR3 contains 14 residues. The V end was cut by 2 bases, the J end by 6 bases, with 8 bases between. The CDR3 loop is CASSYDGANSPLHF. The CDR3 DNA follows: TGTGCCAGCAGTTACGATGGGGCTAATTCACCCCTCCACTTT.

CDR3 sequence: CATSQSSYNEQYF. CDR3 DNA sequence: TGTGCCACCAGTCAGAGCTCCTACAATGAGCAGTACTTC. The genes are TRBV24-1 and TRBJ2-1; D gene unclear. TRBJ2-7 explains the end of the DNA better; the J call may be wrong. Germline V gives CDR1 KGHDR, CDR2 SFDVKD. The CDR3 runs 13 residues.

This chain uses TRBV30 with TRBJ2-1; 11 bases align to TRBD2. The end of the DNA is better explained by TRBJ2-7, so the J call may be wrong. The CDR3 sequence is 16 residues long. CDR1 is GTSNPN, CDR2 SVGIG, per germline (reference sequence). Here the CDR3 DNA reads TGTGCCTGGAGTGTATCTAGCGGGGGGCTCTACAATGAGCAGTACTTC. It translates to CAWSVSSGGLYNEQYF.

This clonotype was seen a few times. The chain employs TRBV5-1 and TRBJ1-2, with D possibly being TRBD1 (5 bases). The CDR3 contains 15 residues. The germline CDR1 and CDR2 sequences are SGHRS and YFSETQ. The V and J ends lost 4 bases and 3 bases respectively, with 16 bases between them. The CDR3 nucleotides read TGCGCCAGCAGCGCCCCCCGGGGGGACGACTATGGCTACACCTTC. Its protein product is CASSAPRGDDYGYTF.

In DNA form, the CDR3 reads TGTGCCAGCACCGGACAGGTGGTGAACACTGAAGCTTTCTTT. The encoded protein is CASTGQVVNTEAFF. This chain connects TRBV6-1 to TRBJ1-1, with 7 bases fitting TRBD1. CDR1 and CDR2 (germline): MNHNS, SASEGT. The ends lost 7 bases at V and 0 bases at J; junction bases unmatched: 5. This CDR3 has 14 amino acids.

The chain carries TRBV7-9 and TRBJ1-4; D not resolved. This CDR3 region has 19 residues. V was shortened by 1 base and J by 7 bases, with 25 bases between the two germline ends. CDR1 is SEHNR, CDR2 FQNEAQ, per germline (reference sequence). The CDR3 spells CASSLVEWNARASGEKLFF. The CDR3 DNA reads TGTGCCAGCAGCTTAGTCGAATGGAATGCCCGGGCCTCTGGTGAAAAACTGTTTTTT.

The genes are TRBV12-3 or TRBV12-4 and TRBJ2-1; TRBD2 aligns across 12 bases. The CDR3 is 15 residues long. V gave up 6 bases and J gave up 6 bases; unmatched junction bases: 6. The CDR3 nucleotides are TGTGCCAGCAGCCCTAGCGGGGGGGGCCGCAATGAGCAGTTCTTC. Its protein is CASSPSGGGRNEQFF.

This clonotype showed up just a few times. This may stem from a read error, because a much larger clone lies one nucleotide away. The rearrangement joins TRBV2 to TRBJ2-5; D unresolved. With the DNA end fitting TRBJ2-7 better, the J assignment may be wrong. Per the germline V gene, CDR1 is SNHLY and CDR2 is FYNNEI. The CDR3 has 11 amino acids. The CDR3, as DNA: TGTGCCAGCAGTGAATGGCGCGAGCAGTACTTC. Translation gives CASSEWREQYF.